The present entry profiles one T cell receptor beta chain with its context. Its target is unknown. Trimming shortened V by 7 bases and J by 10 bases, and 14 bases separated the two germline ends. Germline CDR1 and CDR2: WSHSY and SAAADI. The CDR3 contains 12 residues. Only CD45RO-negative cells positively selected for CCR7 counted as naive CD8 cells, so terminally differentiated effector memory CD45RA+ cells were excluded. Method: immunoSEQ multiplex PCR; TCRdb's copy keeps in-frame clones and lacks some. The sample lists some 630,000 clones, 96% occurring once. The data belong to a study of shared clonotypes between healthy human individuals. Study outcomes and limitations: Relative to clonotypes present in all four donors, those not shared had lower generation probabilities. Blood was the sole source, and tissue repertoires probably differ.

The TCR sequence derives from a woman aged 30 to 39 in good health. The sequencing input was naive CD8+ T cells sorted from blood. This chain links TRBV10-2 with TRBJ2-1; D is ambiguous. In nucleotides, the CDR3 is TGCGCCAGCAAGGATCTTCTAGAGGAGCAGTTCTTC. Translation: CASKDLLEEQFF.